Listed below are T cell receptor beta chains from one sample, sequenced in a study of blood T cell repertoires in COVID-19. Sequencing used immunoSEQ multiplex PCR; TCRdb keeps in-frame clones, though not all of them. The sample shows some 30,000 clones, about nine tenths of them seen only once. Sequences were obtained from peripheral blood. These receptors were collected from a man between 65 and 79 years old with active or convalescent COVID-19. Both conserved end residues are part of each CDR3. The D gene is left open where the match is weak. Clone size appears in some rows only: once, few, many, or a class for an expanded clone.

D	size	V	J	DNA	CDR3
TRBD1	NA	TRBV19	TRBJ1-5	TGTGCCAGTAGCAACCTTCAGGGGGCTCACAATCAGCCCCAGCATTTT	CASSNLQGAHNQPQHF
TRBD2	NA	TRBV20-1	TRBJ2-5	TGCAGTGCTAGTACTAGCGGGGGCGCAGGTGAGACCCAGTACTTC	CSASTSGGAGETQYF
TRBD1	NA	TRBV7-2	TRBJ1-6	TGTGCCAGCAGCCAAAGACAGGGGAATTCACCCCTCCACTTT	CASSQRQGNSPLHF
TRBD1	NA	TRBV5-5	TRBJ2-7	TGTGCCAGCAGTAGACAGGGAACCTACGAGCAGTACTTC	CASSRQGTYEQYF
TRBD2	NA	TRBV7-2	TRBJ2-2	TGTGCCAGCAGCTTTAAGAGCGGGAGCGGCACCGGGGAGCTGTTTTTT	CASSFKSGSGTGELFF
TRBD1	NA	TRBV18	TRBJ1-1	TGTGCCAGCTCACCTAAAACAGGGGGCGCGGAGACTGAAGCTTTCTTT	CASSPKTGGAETEAFF
TRBD1	NA	TRBV27	TRBJ2-3	TGTGCCAGCCGACAGGGGAACACAGATACGCAGTATTTT	CASRQGNTDTQYF
TRBD2	NA	TRBV5-8	TRBJ2-3	TGTGCCAGCAGCGATGTACTAGCGGGGGGCCCAGATACGCAGTATTTT	CASSDVLAGGPDTQYF
TRBD2	NA	TRBV29-1	TRBJ2-1	TGCAGCGTTGAAAAGGCGGGAGGGTCCTACAATGAGCAGTTCTTC	CSVEKAGGSYNEQFF
TRBD1	NA	TRBV28	TRBJ1-5	TGTGCCAGCAGTTTCCCGACAGGGTCTTACCCCAATCAGCCCCAGCATTTT	CASSFPTGSYPNQPQHF
TRBD1	NA	TRBV7-9	TRBJ2-5	TGTGCCAGCAGCTCTACCGGGACAGGGTTTATGGAGACCCAGTACTTC	CASSSTGTGFMETQYF
NA	NA	TRBV10-3	TRBJ1-2	TGTGCCATCAGTGAGAGGGGGGGCGCATCCCATGGCTACACCTTC	CAISERGGASHGYTF
NA	NA	TRBV5-1	TRBJ1-2	TGCGCCAGCAGCTTGAGTTCGGGTAACTATGGCTACACCTTC	CASSLSSGNYGYTF
NA	once	TRBV11-3	TRBJ2-1	TGTGCCAGCAGCGTAGGGGGGGTTGATAATGAGCAGTTCTTC	CASSVGGVDNEQFF
TRBD1	NA	TRBV11-2	TRBJ1-2	TGTGCCAGCAGCCAGGACAGGGCGAACTATGGCTACACCTTC	CASSQDRANYGYTF
NA	NA	TRBV28	TRBJ1-1	TGTGCCAGCAGTTTGGGGGCAAGACTAAAGAACACTGAAGCTTTCTTT	CASSLGARLKNTEAFF
TRBD2	NA	TRBV9	TRBJ2-1	TGTGCCAGCAGCGTTCAGGCGCGGGGGAAATTCGATGAGCAGTTCTTC	CASSVQARGKFDEQFF
TRBD1	NA	TRBV7-3	TRBJ1-2	TGTGCCAGCAGCCCATCCACAGGGGGCGTCTATGGCTACACCTTC	CASSPSTGGVYGYTF
TRBD2	NA	TRBV7-3	TRBJ2-1	TGTGCCAGCAGCTTGACCGAGCGGGGGCCCTACAATGAGCAGTTCTTC	CASSLTERGPYNEQFF
NA	once	TRBV10-1	TRBJ1-5	TGCGCCAGCAGTGATGGCGGTGGCCTACCCCAGCATTTT	CASSDGGGLPQHF
NA	NA	TRBV7-3	TRBJ2-1	TGTGCCAGCAGCACTAGCCCCGCAACCTACAATGAGCAGTTCTTC	CASSTSPATYNEQFF
NA	few	TRBV14	TRBJ1-2	TGTGCCAGCAGCCAAGACTACAGTTATGGCTACACCTTC	CASSQDYSYGYTF